The entry that follows covers one T cell receptor (beta chain) sequence. Its target is not known. Using immunoSEQ multiplex PCR, the repertoire was profiled, and TCRdb retains in-frame clones only, with some absent. Of some 200,000 clones in the sample, 85% to 90% are singletons; the top ten hold 5% to 7%. These data originate in a study of T cell responses to AZD1222 COVID-19 vaccine. Study-wide results and limits: The breadth and depth of Spike-specific TCRs increased once two AZD1222 doses had been given. Most donors were white British, females outnumbered males, and clonal diversity was possibly underestimated. It was only after the peak T cell response that any repertoires were sampled. AZD1222 recipients seropositive at baseline numbered only 6 or 7.

CDR1 MNHEY and CDR2 SVGEGT come from the germline V gene. Trimming shortened V by 2 bases and J by 10 bases, and 3 bases separated the two germline ends. The CDR3 totals 11 residues. This rearrangement joins TRBV6-2 or TRBV6-3 to TRBJ1-6; no definite D call. This sequence originates from an adult in good health. Sequenced material: peripheral blood, taken on day 0 of AZD1222 vaccination. As DNA, the CDR3 is TGTGCCAGCAGTTACGGCTCACCCCTCCACTTT. Translation gives CASSYGSPLHF.